The present entry profiles one T cell receptor (beta chain) with its context. Germline assignment: CDR1 SGDLS and CDR2 YYNGEE. Unmatched junction bases numbered 4, after V lost 3 bases and J lost 1 base. The CDR3 totals 16 residues. These data originate in a study of shared clonotypes between healthy human individuals. Cells designated naive CD8 were CD45RO-negative and were positively selected for CCR7, with terminally differentiated effector memory CD45RA+ cells excluded. The study drew all its donors from Caucasian adults living in Nashville, Tennessee. At the deep level, the assay was run. Genomic DNA (from each subset) was split evenly across several immunoSEQ plates. Under the authors' procedure: ImmunoSEQ junction-only sequences lacked quality scores, so their filtering differed. Some clones are missing from TCRdb's copy, which holds only in-frame ones; the method was immunoSEQ multiplex PCR. The D gene and trimming were derived from the DNA, and the V and J assignments and clone size from that table. The repertoire holds roughly 2 million clones, with about 95% as singletons.

The V gene is TRBV9, the J gene TRBJ2-2; 9 bases map to TRBD2. The clonotype originates from a man aged 18-30 years in good health. Sample: naive CD8+ T cells sorted from blood. The CDR3 region is CASSDSGGLNTGELFF. DNA of the CDR3: TGTGCCAGCAGCGATAGCGGGGGACTGAACACCGGGGAGCTGTTTTTT.